Below, 24 T cell receptor beta chains from the same sample are listed, as sequenced in a study of post-analysis software for immune sequencing data. Whole-study results and caveats: About five TRBV segments were more frequent in patients than controls; TRBV5-6, TRBV5-1 and TRBV20-1 belonged to this group.

Built from TCR beta cDNA, the libraries had unique molecular identifiers in them. One entry per CDR3 protein, called by TCRdb with MiXCR from the PCR reads. The sample lists 650,000 to 850,000 distinct CDR3 sequences; roughly 58% were seen once. No cognate antigen is known for these TCRs. Sequences were obtained from blood. The receptor set was obtained from a girl under 18 with multiple sclerosis.

The rearrangement uses TRBV7-9 and TRBJ2-7; D uncertain. In germline, CDR1 is SEHNR, CDR2 FQNEAQ (reference sequence). Trimming pared 7 bases from V and 1 base from J, leaving 8 bases between. The CDR3 length is 12 residues. CDR3 amino acids: CASTARSYEQYF. Here the CDR3 DNA reads TGTGCCAGCACGGCCAGATCCTACGAGCAGTACTTC.

The V call is TRBV29-1, the J call TRBJ2-7, with a tentative D call TRBD2 (7 bases). Germline V CDR1 and CDR2: SQVTM, ANQGSEA. Between the trimmed V and J ends, which lost 7 bases and 2 bases, there was a span of 12 bases. The CDR3 length is 12 residues. This chain's CDR3 is CSAGGSPYEQYF. The DNA of the CDR3 is TGCAGCGCGGGGGGCTCCCCCTACGAGCAGTACTTC.

The chain couples TRBV6-4 to TRBJ2-4; the D is unclear. The end of the DNA is better explained by TRBJ2-7, so the J call may be wrong. Germline CDR1 is MRHNA and CDR2 is SNTAGT. The CDR3 is 15 residues long. The DNA of the CDR3 is TGTGCCAGCAGCCTTTTCGGCACGGATGGCTACGAGCAGTACTTC. Protein sequence: CASSLFGTDGYEQYF.

The gene calls are TRBV20-1 and TRBJ1-1, with 7 bases aligning to TRBD1. CDR3 size: 13 residues. The germline gives CDR1 DFQATT, CDR2 SNEGSKA (reference sequence). With 6 bases clipped from V and 8 bases from J, the junction kept 12 bases outside the gene matches. DNA for the CDR3: TGCAGTGCGCTAGGAGGGGGCTTTCGGGAAGCTTTCTTT. It specifies CSALGGGFREAFF.

The rearrangement uses TRBV15 and TRBJ2-1, with D possibly being TRBD2 (5 bases). Trimming cost V 3 bases and J 6 bases, with 18 bases left between them. The CDR3 has 16 amino acids. Germline loops: CDR1 LNHNV, CDR2 YYDKDF (reference sequence). The CDR3 reads CATSSLPEARSNEQFF. Written as DNA, the CDR3 is TGTGCCACCAGCAGCCTCCCGGAGGCACGGTCCAATGAGCAGTTCTTC.

The chain couples TRBV7-9 to TRBJ2-7; a weak D match, TRBD1 (5 bases). V was pared by 5 bases and J by 1 base, with 15 bases between. CDR1 and CDR2 (germline): SEHNR, FQNEAQ (reference sequence). This CDR3 has 15 residues. CDR3 in amino acids: CASSTFRDWSYEQYF. The CDR3 DNA is TGTGCCAGCAGCACCTTCAGGGATTGGTCCTACGAGCAGTACTTC.

The table lists this clonotype with a few counts. The V call is TRBV29-1, the J call TRBJ2-3, with D unclear. V gave up 4 bases and J gave up 0 bases, with 8 bases separating them. CDR1 and CDR2 from the germline V gene are SQVTM and ANQGSEA. The CDR3 has 13 amino acids. CDR3 bases: TGCAGCGTTGTCAGAGTCAGCACAGATACGCAGTATTTT. Translating gives CSVVRVSTDTQYF.

This chain connects TRBV20-1 to TRBJ2-5, with D unresolved. The germline V gene encodes CDR1 DFQATT and CDR2 SNEGSKA (reference sequence). This CDR3 comprises 11 residues. V lost 3 bases to trimming and J lost 2 bases, with 4 bases between them. CDR3 protein: CSASKQETQYF. In DNA form, the CDR3 reads TGCAGTGCTAGTAAGCAAGAGACCCAGTACTTC.

The chain combines TRBV2 with TRBJ2-2; D possibly corresponds to TRBD2 (5 bases). CDR1 and CDR2 (germline): SNHLY, FYNNEI. V dropped 1 base and J dropped 7 bases, with 13 bases sitting between them. The CDR3 has 15 residues. In DNA form, the CDR3 reads TGTGCCAGCAGTGAAGACAATACGGGGTTCGGGGAGCTGTTTTTT. It codes for CASSEDNTGFGELFF.

There are a few counts of this clonotype. The genes are TRBV20-1 and TRBJ2-7; 8 bases are a match to TRBD2. Looked up from germline, CDR1 is DFQATT and CDR2 is SNEGSKA (reference sequence). This CDR3 comprises 14 residues. The V gene end was trimmed by 6 bases and the J gene end by 6 bases; junction bases not matched to a gene: 13. The CDR3 DNA reads as TGCAGTGCCCACTCGGGACTAGAAGGGCGCGAGCAGTACTTC. Residues: CSAHSGLEGREQYF.

The J gene is TRBJ2-1, the V gene TRBV12-3 or TRBV12-4; D unclear. V was trimmed by 4 bases and J by 7 bases, leaving 17 bases between them. CDR3 length equals 15 residues. The CDR3 bases are TGTGCCAGCAGTTGGTTAGTCCCGGGTGGGAATGAGCAGTTCTTC. Translated, it gives CASSWLVPGGNEQFF.

This clonotype appeared a few times. The chain has TRBV12-3 or TRBV12-4 and TRBJ1-2; D is unresolved. CDR3 length equals 14 residues. V lost 6 bases and J 4 bases, leaving 15 bases between the germline ends. The DNA for the CDR3 is TGTGCCAGCAGCCCAAGGGTAGACCTCTATGGCTACACCTTC. It codes for CASSPRVDLYGYTF.

The chain recombines TRBV7-9 with TRBJ1-2, with TRBD1 identical over 8 bases. V shed 7 bases, J shed 2 bases, and the junction held 6 bases outside the gene matches. Germline CDR1 and CDR2: SEHNR and FQNEAQ (reference sequence). The CDR3 contains 14 residues. CDR3 DNA sequence: TGTGCCAGCATGTTTGGGACAGGCAACTATGGCTACACCTTC. Amino acid sequence: CASMFGTGNYGYTF.

This clonotype appeared a few times. The chain combines TRBV7-9 with TRBJ2-7, with TRBD1 matching 7 bases. Germline lookup yields CDR1 SEHNR and CDR2 FQNEAQ (reference sequence). The junction had 3 bases not matched to a gene; V was cut back by 2 bases and J by 5 bases. The CDR3 contains 13 residues. CDR3 nucleotides: TGTGCCAGCAGCTTATACAGGGGCGACGAGCAGTACTTC. Translated, it gives CASSLYRGDEQYF.

V and J are TRBV5-1 and TRBJ2-5, with D perhaps TRBD1 (5 bases). CDR3 length: 13 amino acids. Trimming stripped 4 bases from V and 7 bases from J, with 14 bases between. Germline loops: CDR1 SGHRS, CDR2 YFSETQ. The CDR3 here is CASSHGQLGTQYF. The CDR3 coding sequence is TGCGCCAGCAGCCATGGACAATTGGGGACCCAGTACTTC.

The genes are TRBV6-5 and TRBJ2-7, with 9 nucleotides matching TRBD1. The V and J ends lost 3 bases and 3 bases, in that order; junction bases with no gene match: 6. Germline V gene sequence: CDR1 MNHEY, CDR2 SVGAGI. CDR3 length: 15 amino acids. For the CDR3, the DNA is TGTGCCAGCAGTTATTGGGGACAGGGAGTCTACGAGCAGTACTTC. It specifies CASSYWGQGVYEQYF.

The chain carries TRBV7-2 and TRBJ2-3; 14 bases are shared with TRBD2. The ends lost 5 bases at V and 6 bases at J; junction bases unmatched: 7. Looked up from germline, CDR1 is SGHTA and CDR2 is FQGNSA. CDR3 size: 16 residues. CDR3 coding DNA: TGTGCCAGCAGCCCCGGGACTAGCGGGAGTTCCGATACGCAGTATTTT. Encoded protein: CASSPGTSGSSDTQYF.

This clonotype has just one count. This rearrangement joins TRBV7-6 to TRBJ2-2, with D perhaps being TRBD1 or TRBD2 (5 bases each). The CDR3 loop spans 15 amino acids. Trimming removed 6 bases at V and 5 bases at J, with 16 bases between. Germline V gene sequence: CDR1 SGHVS, CDR2 FNYEAQ. DNA of the CDR3: TGTGCCAGCAGATTGTCTCGAGGGACGACCGGGGAGCTGTTTTTT. It codes for CASRLSRGTTGELFF.

The chain recombines TRBV29-1 with TRBJ2-5; possibly TRBD1 for D (6 bases). The V gene's germline CDR1 is SQVTM and CDR2 ANQGSEA. The CDR3 contains 12 residues. V was clipped by 7 bases and J by 5 bases, with 14 bases between them. The CDR3 region is CSAKQGGETQYF. CDR3 DNA: TGCAGCGCAAAACAGGGCGGGGAGACCCAGTACTTC.

The chain is built from TRBV12-3 or TRBV12-4 and TRBJ2-1; no firm D call. Trimming left V 6 bases short and J 2 bases short, with 8 bases between. The CDR3 has 13 amino acids. Here the CDR3 reads CASSQEAYNEQFF. The CDR3 nucleotides read TGTGCCAGCAGCCAAGAGGCCTACAATGAGCAGTTCTTC.

This clonotype has just a few counts. The DNA of the CDR3 is TGCGCCAGCAGCTTTACCGGGACCCCGAACACTGAAGCTTTCTTT. This gives the protein CASSFTGTPNTEAFF. The chain is built from TRBV5-1 and TRBJ1-1, with D perhaps matching TRBD1 (5 bases). This CDR3 spans 15 amino acids. The ends were cut back, 2 bases at V and 1 base at J, with 12 bases in the middle. Germline V CDR1 and CDR2: SGHRS, YFSETQ.

The J gene is TRBJ2-3, the V gene TRBV29-1; the match to TRBD2 covers 8 bases. Trimming at V came to 5 bases and at J to 4 bases, leaving 11 bases not matched to a gene. This CDR3 is built from 15 residues. CDR1 is SQVTM, CDR2 ANQGSEA, per germline. CDR3 nucleotides: TGCAGCGTTCGGGATGCGGGGGGAATCTCAGATACGCAGTATTTT. It codes for CSVRDAGGISDTQYF.

In its sample, this clonotype was seen a few times. The chain uses TRBV5-1 and TRBJ1-1; the match to TRBD1 covers 9 bases. From germline, CDR1 is SGHRS and CDR2 YFSETQ. This CDR3 is 15 amino acids long. V shed 3 bases and J 5 bases; nucleotides not matched to a gene: 8. The CDR3 spells CASSSGDRVRTEAFF. The CDR3 bases are TGCGCCAGCAGCTCCGGGGACAGGGTCAGGACTGAAGCTTTCTTT.

Only a few counts were recorded for this clonotype. The chain carries TRBV4-2 and TRBJ2-4, with D maybe TRBD2 (6 bases). The V end was cut by 0 bases, the J end by 2 bases, with 14 bases between. Germline CDR1 LGHNA, CDR2 YNFKEQ. The CDR3 spans 17 residues. The CDR3: CASSQDAGPDSKNIQYF. The CDR3 DNA follows: TGTGCCAGCAGCCAAGATGCGGGGCCGGACTCCAAAAACATTCAGTACTTC.